This is a list of T cell receptor beta chains from one sample in a study of cytomegalovirus exposure and HLA in healthy donors. Produced via immunoSEQ multiplex PCR; TCRdb's table is partial and in-frame only. The sample lists around 140,000 clones, about three quarters occurring once. The sequenced sample was PBMCs. The receptors derive from a man aged 35-49 years in good health and CMV-seropositive. Both conserved end residues are part of each CDR3. A D gene is named only where the DNA matches it firmly. A row's size may be missing; if present it is once, few, many or a size class.

TRBJ2-7,TRBV7-2,.,TRBD2,TGTGCCAGCAGCATGGGACTAGGCCGGGCCGAGCAGTACTTC,CASSMGLGRAEQYF
TRBJ1-5,TRBV10-1,.,.,TGCGCCAGCAGTGAGACGCACGGAGGCAGCAATCAGCCCCAGCATTTT,CASSETHGGSNQPQHF
TRBJ1-4,TRBV6-6,.,.,TGTGCCAGCAGAGCACAGATTAAACTGTTTTTT,CASRAQIKLFF
TRBJ1-1,TRBV27,.,.,TGTGCCAGCAGTTTATGGTCAGACATGAACACTGAAGCTTTCTTT,CASSLWSDMNTEAFF
TRBJ2-7,TRBV6-5,.,.,TGTGCCAGCAGTTACTCGGGGGACAACGAGCAGTACTTC,CASSYSGDNEQYF
TRBJ2-1,TRBV4-1,.,.,TGCGCCAGCAGCCAAGACCCGCGCCGGAGGTACAATGAGCAGTTCTTC,CASSQDPRRRYNEQFF
TRBJ2-7,TRBV27,.,.,TGTGCCAGCAGTTTCTCAGGGGTCTACGAGCAGTACTTC,CASSFSGVYEQYF
TRBJ2-5,TRBV21-1,few,.,TGTGCCAGCAGCAACGTTAACGGGGAGACCCAGTACTTC,CASSNVNGETQYF
TRBJ2-1,TRBV11-2,few,.,TGTGCCAGCAGTTCTTTAGCTGAGCAGTTCTTC,CASSSLAEQFF
TRBJ2-7,TRBV10-3,once,.,TGTGCCATCAGTGAGCAAGCCAACGAGCAGTACTTC,CAISEQANEQYF
TRBJ2-2,TRBV10-3,few,.,TGTGCCATCAGTGAAGGAGGGGCCCCCGGGGAGCTGTTTTTT,CAISEGGAPGELFF
TRBJ2-1,TRBV11-2,.,.,TGTGCCAGCAGCTTAGGTTTGGTGGGAGGCTTCTCCTACAATGAGCAGTTCTTC,CASSLGLVGGFSYNEQFF
TRBJ2-1,TRBV28,.,.,TGTGCCAGCAGTACGGGAGCGCTCTCCTACAATGAGCAGTTCTTC,CASSTGALSYNEQFF
TRBJ1-1,TRBV27,.,TRBD1,TGTGCCAGCAGTTTATCAGGGGGCGGCACTGAAGCTTTCTTT,CASSLSGGGTEAFF
TRBJ1-2,TRBV9,.,.,TGTGCCAGCAGCCCCCGGACAAACTATGGCTACACCTTC,CASSPRTNYGYTF
TRBJ1-1,TRBV5-1,.,TRBD1,TGCGCCAGCAGCTGGACAGGGGGCGGGAACACTGAAGCTTTCTTT,CASSWTGGGNTEAFF
TRBJ1-5,TRBV19,.,.,TGTGCCAGTAGCGATAGGGGTCAGCCCCAGCATTTT,CASSDRGQPQHF
TRBJ2-5,TRBV5-1,.,TRBD1,TGCGCCAGCAGCACCGGACAGGGTCGAGAGACCCAGTACTTC,CASSTGQGRETQYF
TRBJ2-7,TRBV5-6,.,.,TGTGCCAGCAGCTTGGAGGGACATACTACCTACGAGCAGTACTTC,CASSLEGHTTYEQYF
TRBJ2-3,TRBV11-2,once,.,TGTGCCAGCAGCGGGGCCCTCACAGATACGCAGTATTTT,CASSGALTDTQYF
TRBJ1-5,TRBV19,few,TRBD1,TGTGCCAGTAGGTCCGGGACAGGGGGCAATCAGCCCCAGCATTTT,CASRSGTGGNQPQHF
TRBJ1-1,TRBV4-1,.,.,TGCGCCAGCAGCCAAGCTGGGCAGAACACTGAAGCTTTCTTT,CASSQAGQNTEAFF
TRBJ2-1,TRBV14,.,TRBD2,TGTGCCAGCAGCCAAGATGGACTAGCGGCTTACAATGAGCAGTTCTTC,CASSQDGLAAYNEQFF
TRBJ2-7,TRBV7-6,.,TRBD1,TGTGCCAGCAGCCAGCGCCGGGACAGAGGATCCGAGCAGTACTTC,CASSQRRDRGSEQYF
TRBJ2-5,TRBV30,.,.,TGTGCCTGGAGTGTACTAGGGATGGAGACCCAGTACTTC,CAWSVLGMETQYF
TRBJ2-5,TRBV5-6,.,TRBD2,TGTGCCAGCAGCTTGGCCGCTAGCGGGGGAGAAGAGACCCAGTACTTC,CASSLAASGGEETQYF
TRBJ2-7,TRBV27,.,.,TGTGCCAGCAGTTTACGGGGATCCTACGAGCAGTACTTC,CASSLRGSYEQYF
TRBJ2-5,TRBV5-4,.,.,TGTGCCAGCAGCTTGGCCGGCAGGTGGGAGACCCAGTACTTC,CASSLAGRWETQYF
TRBJ1-1,TRBV11-2,.,.,TGTGCCAGCAGCCCCCAGGGTAGTGCGGACACTGAAGCTTTCTTT,CASSPQGSADTEAFF
TRBJ2-5,TRBV27,.,.,TGTGCCAGCAGTTTGGGCGAGACCCAGTACTTC,CASSLGETQYF
TRBJ1-2,TRBV19,.,TRBD1,TGTGCCAGCGCACCGTACGGGACAGAGAACTATGGCTACACCTTC,CASAPYGTENYGYTF
TRBJ1-4,TRBV4-2,few,.,TGTGCCAGCAGCCAGTCGACTCCCAATGAAAAACTGTTTTTT,CASSQSTPNEKLFF
TRBJ1-5,TRBV5-6,.,.,TGTGCCAGCAGCTTGGGGGAGGGAGTCCGTAGCAATCAGCCCCAGCATTTT,CASSLGEGVRSNQPQHF
TRBJ1-1,TRBV2,.,.,TGTGCCAGCGCGGGAGGGGGGATCACTGAAGCTTTCTTT,CASAGGGITEAFF
TRBJ1-1,TRBV5-1,.,.,TGCGCCAGCAGCTTGGGTGTGGACTTCACTGAAGCTTTCTTT,CASSLGVDFTEAFF
TRBJ2-7,TRBV7-9,.,.,TGTGCCAGCAGCCCCGAGTTCGGTCGGAGTGTTTTCTACGAGCAGTACTTC,CASSPEFGRSVFYEQYF
TRBJ2-7,TRBV6-5,once,.,TGTGCCAGCAGTTACTCAGGACTTACGGACGAGCAGTACTTC,CASSYSGLTDEQYF
TRBJ1-2,TRBV7-9,few,.,TGTGCCAGCAGCCCCCCGGGGGGGCGCAGAACGTATGGCTACACCTTC,CASSPPGGRRTYGYTF
TRBJ2-3,TRBV19,.,TRBD2,TGTGCCAGTAGCGGGAGGTTCACAGATACGCAGTATTTT,CASSGRFTDTQYF
TRBJ1-2,TRBV5-4,.,TRBD1,TGTGCCAGCAGTCCAGCACCGGGACAGGAGTCCACGTATTACACCTTC,CASSPAPGQESTYYTF
TRBJ1-5,TRBV7-9,.,.,TGTGCCAGCAGCCAGGGGTTTAGCAATCAGCCCCAGCATTTT,CASSQGFSNQPQHF
TRBJ1-2,TRBV28,.,.,TGTGCCAGCAGTTTCAGGGCCAACTATGGCTACACCTTC,CASSFRANYGYTF
TRBJ2-1,TRBV27,.,TRBD2,TGTGCCAGCAGTCCGCCCCCCAGCGGGAGTAGGAATGAGCAGTTCTTC,CASSPPPSGSRNEQFF
TRBJ2-7,TRBV7-2,once,TRBD2,TGTGCCAGCAGCTTAGGTTTAGCGGGAGGTGCCCGAGAGCAGTACTTC,CASSLGLAGGAREQYF
TRBJ2-5,TRBV5-1,.,TRBD2,TGCGCCAGCAGCTTGTCGGGGGGTCCAACGGAGACCCCGTACTTC,CASSLSGGPTETPYF
TRBJ2-1,TRBV11-3,.,TRBD2,TGTGCCAGCAGCGTTGGGGGGGCCGGACTAGCGGGAGAGGATGAGCAGTTCTTC,CASSVGGAGLAGEDEQFF
TRBJ2-7,TRBV7-9,.,TRBD1,TGTGCCAGCAGCCACCGGGACAGGGGCACCGAGCAGTACTTC,CASSHRDRGTEQYF
TRBJ2-1,TRBV7-2,.,TRBD2,TGTGCCAGCAGCCTCGACCCCCTGGCTAGCGGATCCTACAATGAGCAGTTCTTC,CASSLDPLASGSYNEQFF